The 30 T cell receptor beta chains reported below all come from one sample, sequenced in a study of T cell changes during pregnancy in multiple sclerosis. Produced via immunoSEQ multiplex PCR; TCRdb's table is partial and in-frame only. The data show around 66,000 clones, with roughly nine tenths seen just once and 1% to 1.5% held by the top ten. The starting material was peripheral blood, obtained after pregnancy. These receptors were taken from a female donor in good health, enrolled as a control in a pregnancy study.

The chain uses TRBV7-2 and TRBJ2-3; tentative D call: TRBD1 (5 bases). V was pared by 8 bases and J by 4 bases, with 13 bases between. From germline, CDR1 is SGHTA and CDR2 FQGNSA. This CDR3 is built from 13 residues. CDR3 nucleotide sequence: TGTGCCAGCGGAGCCTGGGGCCCAGATACGCAGTATTTT. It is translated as CASGAWGPDTQYF.

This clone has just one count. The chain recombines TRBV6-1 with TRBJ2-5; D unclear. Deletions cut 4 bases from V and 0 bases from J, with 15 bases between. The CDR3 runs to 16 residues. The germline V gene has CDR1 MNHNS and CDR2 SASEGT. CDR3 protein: CASSGRYGEYQETQYF. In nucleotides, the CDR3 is TGTGCCAGCAGTGGACGCTACGGAGAGTACCAAGAGACCCAGTACTTC.

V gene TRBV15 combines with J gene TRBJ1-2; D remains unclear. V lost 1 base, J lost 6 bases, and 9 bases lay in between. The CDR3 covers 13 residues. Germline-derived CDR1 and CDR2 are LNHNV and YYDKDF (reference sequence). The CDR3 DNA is TGTGCCACCAGCAGAGGGGTCGGGGATGGCTACACCTTC. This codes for CATSRGVGDGYTF.

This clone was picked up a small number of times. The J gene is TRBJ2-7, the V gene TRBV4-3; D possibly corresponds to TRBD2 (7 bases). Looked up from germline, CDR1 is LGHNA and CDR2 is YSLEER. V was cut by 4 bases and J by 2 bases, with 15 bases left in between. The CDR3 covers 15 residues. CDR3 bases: TGCGCCAGCAGCCGGGGGGGCTCTCCTACCTACGAGCAGTACTTC. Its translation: CASSRGGSPTYEQYF.

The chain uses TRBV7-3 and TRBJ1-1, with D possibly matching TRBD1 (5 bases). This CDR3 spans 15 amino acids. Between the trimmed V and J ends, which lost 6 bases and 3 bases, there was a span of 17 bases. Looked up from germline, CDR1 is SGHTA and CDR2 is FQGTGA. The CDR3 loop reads CASRSGAGLDTEAFF. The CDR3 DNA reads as TGTGCCAGCAGGTCGGGTGCAGGGTTGGACACTGAAGCTTTCTTT.

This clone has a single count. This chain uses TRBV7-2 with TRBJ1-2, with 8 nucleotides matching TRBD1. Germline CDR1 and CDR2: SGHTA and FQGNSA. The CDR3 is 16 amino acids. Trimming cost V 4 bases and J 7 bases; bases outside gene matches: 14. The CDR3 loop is CASSYQGAGGWPGYTF. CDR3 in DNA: TGTGCCAGCAGCTACCAGGGGGCTGGGGGGTGGCCTGGCTACACCTTC.

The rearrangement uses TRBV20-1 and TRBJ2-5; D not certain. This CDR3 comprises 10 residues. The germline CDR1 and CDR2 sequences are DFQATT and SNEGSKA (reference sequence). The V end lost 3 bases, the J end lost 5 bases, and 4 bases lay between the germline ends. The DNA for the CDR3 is TGCAGTGCTAGGTCGGAGACCCAGTACTTC. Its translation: CSARSETQYF.

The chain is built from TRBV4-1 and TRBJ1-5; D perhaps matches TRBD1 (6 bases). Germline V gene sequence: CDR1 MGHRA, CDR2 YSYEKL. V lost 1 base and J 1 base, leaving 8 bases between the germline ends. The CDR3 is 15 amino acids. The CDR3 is CASSQAQGSNQPQHF. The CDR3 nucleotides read TGCGCCAGCAGCCAAGCCCAGGGGAGCAATCAGCCCCAGCATTTT.

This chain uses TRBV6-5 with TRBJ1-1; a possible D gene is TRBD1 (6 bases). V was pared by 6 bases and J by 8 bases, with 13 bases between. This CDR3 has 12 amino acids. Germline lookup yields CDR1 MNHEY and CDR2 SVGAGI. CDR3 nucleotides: TGTGCCAGCAGCTGGCCAGGGGCAGAAGCTTTCTTT. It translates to CASSWPGAEAFF.

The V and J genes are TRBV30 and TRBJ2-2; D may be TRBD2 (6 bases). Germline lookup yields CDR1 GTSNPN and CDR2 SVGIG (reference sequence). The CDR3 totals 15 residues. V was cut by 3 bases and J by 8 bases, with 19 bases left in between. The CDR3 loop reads CAWSRYRRERGELFF. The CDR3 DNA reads TGTGCCTGGAGCCGTTATCGGCGGGAACGAGGGGAGCTGTTTTTT.

DNA for the CDR3: TGTGCCAGCAGCTTGCCGCCTTGGCAGGGTTCCAATGAGCAGTTCTTC. Amino acids: CASSLPPWQGSNEQFF. The V call is TRBV7-8, the J call TRBJ2-1; TRBD1 might be the D (5 bases). The CDR3 has 16 residues. Trimming removed 3 bases at V and 6 bases at J, with 18 bases between. Germline V CDR1 and CDR2: SGHVS, FQNEAQ.

The CDR3 nucleotides are TGCGCCAGCAGCTGGGGGACAGGGGGGTTCTCTGGAAACACCATATATTTT. Encoded protein: CASSWGTGGFSGNTIYF. The rearrangement uses TRBV5-1 and TRBJ1-3; 11 bases agree with TRBD1. The ends lost 3 bases at V and 0 bases at J; junction bases unmatched: 5. Germline V CDR1 and CDR2: SGHRS, YFSETQ. The CDR3 consists of 17 residues.

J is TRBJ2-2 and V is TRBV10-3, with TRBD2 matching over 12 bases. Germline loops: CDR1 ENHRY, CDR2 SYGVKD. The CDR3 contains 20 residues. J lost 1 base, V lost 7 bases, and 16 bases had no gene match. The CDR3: CAIKESLGLAGDQNTGELFF. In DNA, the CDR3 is TGTGCCATCAAAGAGTCCTTGGGACTAGCGGGCGACCAGAACACCGGGGAGCTGTTTTTT.

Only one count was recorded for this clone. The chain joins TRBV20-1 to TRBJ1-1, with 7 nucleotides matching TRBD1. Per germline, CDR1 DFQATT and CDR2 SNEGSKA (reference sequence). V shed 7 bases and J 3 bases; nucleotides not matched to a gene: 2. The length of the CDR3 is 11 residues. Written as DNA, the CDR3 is TGCAGTGGAGGGGGCTACACTGAAGCTTTCTTT. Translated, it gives CSGGGYTEAFF.

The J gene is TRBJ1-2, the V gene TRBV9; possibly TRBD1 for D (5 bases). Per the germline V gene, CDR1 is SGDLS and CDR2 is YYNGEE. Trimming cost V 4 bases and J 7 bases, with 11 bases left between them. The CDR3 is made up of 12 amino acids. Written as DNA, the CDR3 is TGTGCCAGCAGCCCAGCTGACAGTGGCTACACCTTC. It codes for CASSPADSGYTF.

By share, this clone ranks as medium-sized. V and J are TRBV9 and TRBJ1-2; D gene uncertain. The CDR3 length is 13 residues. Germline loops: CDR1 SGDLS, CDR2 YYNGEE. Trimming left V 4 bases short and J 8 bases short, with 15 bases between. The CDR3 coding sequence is TGTGCCAGCAGCTCCGTGGGCCGTAGGGGCTACACCTTC. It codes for CASSSVGRRGYTF.

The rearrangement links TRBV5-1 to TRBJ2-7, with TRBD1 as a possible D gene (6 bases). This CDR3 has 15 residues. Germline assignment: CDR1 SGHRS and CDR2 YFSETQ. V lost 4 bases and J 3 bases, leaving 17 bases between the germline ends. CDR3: CASSPEARGGYEQYF. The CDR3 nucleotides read TGCGCCAGCAGCCCGGAGGCCAGGGGTGGCTACGAGCAGTACTTC.

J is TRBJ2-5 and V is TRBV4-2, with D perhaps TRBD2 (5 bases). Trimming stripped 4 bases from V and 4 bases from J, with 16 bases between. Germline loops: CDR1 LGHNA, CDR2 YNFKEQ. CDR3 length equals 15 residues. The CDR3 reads CASSPFFSRAETQYF. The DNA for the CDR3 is TGTGCCAGCAGCCCTTTTTTCTCGAGGGCAGAGACCCAGTACTTC.

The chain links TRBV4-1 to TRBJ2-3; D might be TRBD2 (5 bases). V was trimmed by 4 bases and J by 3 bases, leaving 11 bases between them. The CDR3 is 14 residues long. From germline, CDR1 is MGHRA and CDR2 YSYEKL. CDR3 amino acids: CASSRGPGTDTQYF. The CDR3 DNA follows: TGCGCCAGCAGCCGGGGTCCGGGGACAGATACGCAGTATTTT.

The CDR3 sequence is CASSEWYKTTRETQYF. CDR3 bases: TGTGCCAGCAGTGAATGGTATAAGACAACCCGAGAGACCCAGTACTTC. The rearrangement uses TRBV25-1 and TRBJ2-5, with D unclear. This CDR3 spans 16 amino acids. CDR1 MGHDK and CDR2 SYGVNS come from the germline V gene. V was trimmed by 1 base and J by 4 bases, leaving 16 bases between them.

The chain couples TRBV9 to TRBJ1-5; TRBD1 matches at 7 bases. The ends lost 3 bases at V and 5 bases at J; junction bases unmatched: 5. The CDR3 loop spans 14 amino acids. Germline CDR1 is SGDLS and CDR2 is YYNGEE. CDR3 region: CASSGDREDQPQHF. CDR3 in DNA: TGTGCCAGCAGCGGAGACAGGGAGGATCAGCCCCAGCATTTT.

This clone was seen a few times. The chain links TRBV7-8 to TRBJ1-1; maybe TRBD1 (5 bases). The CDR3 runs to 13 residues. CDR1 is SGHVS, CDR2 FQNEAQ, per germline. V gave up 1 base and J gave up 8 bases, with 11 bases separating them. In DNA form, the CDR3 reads TGTGCCAGCAGCTTAGGTGGGGGGTACGAAGCTTTCTTT. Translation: CASSLGGGYEAFF.

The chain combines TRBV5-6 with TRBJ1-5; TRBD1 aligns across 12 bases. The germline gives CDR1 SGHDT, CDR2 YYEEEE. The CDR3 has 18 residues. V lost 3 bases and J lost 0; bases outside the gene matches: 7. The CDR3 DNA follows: TGTGCCAGCAGCTCTCTTGGGACAGGGGGCTATAGCAATCAGCCCCAGCATTTT. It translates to CASSSLGTGGYSNQPQHF.

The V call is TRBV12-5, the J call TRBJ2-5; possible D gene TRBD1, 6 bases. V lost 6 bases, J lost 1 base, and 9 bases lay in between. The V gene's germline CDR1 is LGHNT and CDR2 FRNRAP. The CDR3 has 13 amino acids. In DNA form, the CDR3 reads TGTGCTAGTGGCCAGGACAGCCAAGAGACCCAGTACTTC. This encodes CASGQDSQETQYF.

This CDR3 reads CASTAESISEKLFF. CDR3 in DNA: TGCGCCAGCACCGCTGAGAGCATTAGTGAAAAACTGTTTTTT. V and J are TRBV5-1 and TRBJ1-4; D unresolved. Germline V gives CDR1 SGHRS, CDR2 YFSETQ. Trimming removed 6 bases at V and 7 bases at J, with 16 bases between. The CDR3 has 14 residues. Drawing the rest from reference TRBV5-1 and TRBJ1-4, the complete variable domain is KAGVTQTPRYLIKTRGQQVTLSCSPISGHRSVSWYQQTPGQGLQFLFEYFSETQRNKGNFPGRFSGRQFSNSRSEMNVSTLELGDSALYLCASTAESISEKLFFGSGTQLSVL.

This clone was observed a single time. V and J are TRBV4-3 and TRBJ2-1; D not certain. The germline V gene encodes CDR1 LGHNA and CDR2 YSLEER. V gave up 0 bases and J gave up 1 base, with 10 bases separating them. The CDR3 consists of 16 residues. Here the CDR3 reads CASSQDFSSSYNEQFF. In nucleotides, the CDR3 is TGCGCCAGCAGCCAAGATTTCTCCTCTTCCTACAATGAGCAGTTCTTC.

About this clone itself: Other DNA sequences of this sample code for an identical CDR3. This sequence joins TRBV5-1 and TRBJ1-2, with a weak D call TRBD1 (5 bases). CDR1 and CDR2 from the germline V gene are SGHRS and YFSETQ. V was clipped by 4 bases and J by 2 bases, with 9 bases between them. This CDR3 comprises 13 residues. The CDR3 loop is CASSSGGNYGYTF. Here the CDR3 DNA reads TGCGCCAGCAGCAGCGGGGGGAACTATGGCTACACCTTC.

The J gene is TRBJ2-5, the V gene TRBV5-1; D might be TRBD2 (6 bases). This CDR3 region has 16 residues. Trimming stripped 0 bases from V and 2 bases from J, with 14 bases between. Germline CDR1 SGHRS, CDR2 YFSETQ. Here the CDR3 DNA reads TGCGCCAGCAGCTTGGCCGGCTTCGGAGGGCAAGAGACCCAGTACTTC. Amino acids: CASSLAGFGGQETQYF.

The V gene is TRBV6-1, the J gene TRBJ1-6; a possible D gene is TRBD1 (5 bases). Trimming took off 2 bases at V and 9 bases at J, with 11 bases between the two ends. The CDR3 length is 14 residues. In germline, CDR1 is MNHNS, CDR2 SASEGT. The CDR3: CASSESGGTSPLHF. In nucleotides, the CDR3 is TGTGCCAGCAGTGAATCGGGGGGTACTTCACCCCTCCACTTT.

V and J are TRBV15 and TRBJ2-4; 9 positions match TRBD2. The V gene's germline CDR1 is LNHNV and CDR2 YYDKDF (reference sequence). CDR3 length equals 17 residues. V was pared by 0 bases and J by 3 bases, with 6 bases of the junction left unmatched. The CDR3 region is CATSRDPPSGDKNIQYF. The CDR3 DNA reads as TGTGCCACCAGCAGAGATCCCCCTAGCGGGGACAAAAACATTCAGTACTTC.